The T cell receptor (beta chain) described here comes from a study of blood T cell repertoires in COVID-19. Study at large: PBMCs, B-cell-depleted T cells, or T cells were the source of the cDNA or gDNA that made up the material.

Original methodology: Cell counts per sample came from amplifying reference gene primers. TCRdb keeps only in-frame clones here, not all; method: immunoSEQ multiplex PCR. The DNA gave D and trimming, while V, J and clone size come from that table. Of some 80,000 clones listed, less than 90% are singletons. The CDR3 is 14 amino acids. Trimming took 4 bases from V and 6 from J, leaving 16 bases between them. The receptor was isolated from a human donor in a cohort sampled during active COVID-19. Sequenced input: peripheral blood. The V and J genes are TRBV5-3 and TRBJ1-2, with D possibly TRBD1 on 5 matching bases. TRBV5-3 is known as an ORF, though its function is uncertain. This CDR3 reads CARSRLTEFNGYTF. The CDR3 DNA reads as TGTGCCAGAAGCCGGTTGACAGAATTTAATGGCTACACCTTC.